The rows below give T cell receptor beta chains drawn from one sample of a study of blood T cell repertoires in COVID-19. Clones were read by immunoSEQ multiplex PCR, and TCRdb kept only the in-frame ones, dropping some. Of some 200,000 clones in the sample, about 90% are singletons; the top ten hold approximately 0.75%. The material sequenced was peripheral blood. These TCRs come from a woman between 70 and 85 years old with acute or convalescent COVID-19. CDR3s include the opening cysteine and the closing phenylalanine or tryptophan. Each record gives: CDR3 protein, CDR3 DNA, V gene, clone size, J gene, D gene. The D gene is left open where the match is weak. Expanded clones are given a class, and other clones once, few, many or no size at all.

CDR3 protein: CASGSSDRTYGYTF
CDR3 DNA: TGTGCTAGTGGTTCCTCCGACAGGACATATGGCTACACCTTC
V gene: TRBV12-5
clone size: .
J gene: TRBJ1-2
D gene: .

CDR3 protein: CASSLLTGPPGEQYF
CDR3 DNA: TGTGCCAGCAGCTTACTGACAGGCCCCCCGGGCGAGCAGTACTTC
V gene: TRBV7-9
clone size: .
J gene: TRBJ2-7
D gene: .

CDR3 protein: CASSVPGLGVETQYF
CDR3 DNA: TGTGCCAGCAGCGTGCCGGGACTAGGGGTAGAGACCCAGTACTTC
V gene: TRBV5-6
clone size: .
J gene: TRBJ2-5
D gene: TRBD2

CDR3 protein: CASSVDRENSPLHF
CDR3 DNA: TGTGCCAGCAGCGTCGACAGGGAGAATTCACCCCTCCACTTT
V gene: TRBV7-9
clone size: many
J gene: TRBJ1-6
D gene: TRBD1

CDR3 protein: CASGTVQETQYF
CDR3 DNA: TGTGCCAGTGGGACAGTCCAAGAGACCCAGTACTTC
V gene: TRBV2
clone size: .
J gene: TRBJ2-5
D gene: TRBD1

CDR3 protein: CASSWKAGGPDNEQFF
CDR3 DNA: TGTGCCAGCAGCTGGAAAGCGGGAGGGCCAGACAATGAGCAGTTCTTC
V gene: TRBV7-8
clone size: .
J gene: TRBJ2-1
D gene: TRBD2

CDR3 protein: CASSYLFQGSYEQYF
CDR3 DNA: TGTGCCAGCAGTTACCTCTTCCAGGGAAGTTACGAGCAGTACTTC
V gene: TRBV6-5
clone size: .
J gene: TRBJ2-7
D gene: .

CDR3 protein: CASSSSPNEQFF
CDR3 DNA: TGCGCCAGCAGCTCGAGTCCCAATGAGCAGTTCTTC
V gene: TRBV5-1
clone size: .
J gene: TRBJ2-1
D gene: .

CDR3 protein: CASRRGGAGNTIYF
CDR3 DNA: TGTGCCAGCCGCCGGGGGGGCGCCGGAAACACCATATATTTT
V gene: TRBV28
clone size: .
J gene: TRBJ1-3
D gene: .

CDR3 protein: CASSYFRDRKEAFF
CDR3 DNA: TGTGCCAGCAGTTACTTCCGGGACAGGAAAGAAGCTTTCTTT
V gene: TRBV6-5
clone size: .
J gene: TRBJ1-1
D gene: TRBD1

CDR3 protein: CASRATGSNTEAFF
CDR3 DNA: TGTGCCAGCAGAGCGACAGGGAGTAACACTGAAGCTTTCTTT
V gene: TRBV6-5
clone size: once
J gene: TRBJ1-1
D gene: TRBD1

CDR3 protein: CASSLGGTLTGELFF
CDR3 DNA: TGCGCCAGCAGCCTGGGCGGGACCCTCACCGGGGAGCTGTTTTTT
V gene: TRBV5-1
clone size: .
J gene: TRBJ2-2
D gene: .

CDR3 protein: CSAREAGELFF
CDR3 DNA: TGCAGCGCCAGGGAAGCCGGGGAGCTGTTTTTT
V gene: TRBV29-1
clone size: .
J gene: TRBJ2-2
D gene: .

CDR3 protein: CASSVEDLSYEQYF
CDR3 DNA: TGTGCCAGCAGCGTAGAGGACTTGTCCTACGAGCAGTACTTC
V gene: TRBV9
clone size: .
J gene: TRBJ2-7
D gene: .

CDR3 protein: CASRAAAPGFSSTDTQYF
CDR3 DNA: TGTGCCAGCAGGGCCGCAGCCCCAGGCTTCTCTAGCACAGATACGCAGTATTTT
V gene: TRBV7-8
clone size: .
J gene: TRBJ2-3
D gene: .

CDR3 protein: CASSLSGGNQPQHF
CDR3 DNA: TGTGCCAGCAGTTTATCAGGGGGCAATCAGCCCCAGCATTTT
V gene: TRBV28
clone size: few
J gene: TRBJ1-5
D gene: .

CDR3 protein: CASSPGQGAYEQYF
CDR3 DNA: TGCGCCAGCAGCCCAGGACAGGGGGCGTACGAGCAGTACTTC
V gene: TRBV5-1
clone size: .
J gene: TRBJ2-7
D gene: TRBD1

CDR3 protein: CASRSPGTGYGYTF
CDR3 DNA: TGTGCCAGCAGGTCTCCCGGGACAGGTTATGGCTACACCTTC
V gene: TRBV28
clone size: few
J gene: TRBJ1-2
D gene: TRBD1

CDR3 protein: CASSPHGETQYF
CDR3 DNA: TGTGCCAGCAGCCCCCACGGGGAGACCCAGTACTTC
V gene: TRBV7-9
clone size: .
J gene: TRBJ2-5
D gene: .

CDR3 protein: CASSLGGSGAKNIQYF
CDR3 DNA: TGTGCCAGCAGCTTAGGAGGTAGCGGGGCCAAAAACATTCAGTACTTC
V gene: TRBV11-2
clone size: .
J gene: TRBJ2-4
D gene: TRBD2

CDR3 protein: CAASGDRDLEQYF
CDR3 DNA: TGTGCCGCCAGCGGGGACAGGGATCTCGAGCAGTACTTC
V gene: TRBV10-3
clone size: .
J gene: TRBJ2-7
D gene: TRBD1

CDR3 protein: CASSLGELGSPLHF
CDR3 DNA: TGTGCCAGTAGTCTCGGGGAACTGGGCTCACCCCTCCACTTT
V gene: TRBV19
clone size: few
J gene: TRBJ1-6
D gene: .

CDR3 protein: CASSYTHGTEAFF
CDR3 DNA: TGTGCCAGCAGTTACACCCACGGGACTGAAGCTTTCTTT
V gene: TRBV6-2/TRBV6-3
clone size: .
J gene: TRBJ1-1
D gene: .

CDR3 protein: CAARAGGSPDTQYF
CDR3 DNA: TGTGCCGCCCGGGCAGGGGGTTCCCCGGATACGCAGTATTTT
V gene: TRBV2
clone size: few
J gene: TRBJ2-3
D gene: TRBD1

CDR3 protein: CAARQNTRNTGELFF
CDR3 DNA: TGTGCCGCCCGACAGAATACACGTAACACCGGGGAGCTGTTTTTT
V gene: TRBV19
clone size: .
J gene: TRBJ2-2
D gene: .

CDR3 protein: CSLRTGLAVDTQYF
CDR3 DNA: TGCAGCCTAAGAACGGGACTAGCAGTAGATACGCAGTATTTT
V gene: TRBV29-1
clone size: few
J gene: TRBJ2-3
D gene: TRBD2

CDR3 protein: CSASGRGEDGYTF
CDR3 DNA: TGCAGTGCTAGTGGGCGGGGAGAGGATGGCTACACCTTC
V gene: TRBV20-1
clone size: few
J gene: TRBJ1-2
D gene: .

CDR3 protein: CASSPRRDRSEKLFF
CDR3 DNA: TGTGCCAGCTCACCACGGAGGGACAGAAGTGAAAAACTGTTTTTT
V gene: TRBV18
clone size: .
J gene: TRBJ1-4
D gene: TRBD1

CDR3 protein: CASSLGAGGMNTEAFF
CDR3 DNA: TGTGCCAGCAGCTTGGGGGCCGGGGGAATGAACACTGAAGCTTTCTTT
V gene: TRBV5-8
clone size: .
J gene: TRBJ1-1
D gene: .

CDR3 protein: CASSSGQGEYGYTF
CDR3 DNA: TGTGCCAGCAGTTCGGGACAGGGGGAGTATGGCTACACCTTC
V gene: TRBV27
clone size: .
J gene: TRBJ1-2
D gene: TRBD1

CDR3 protein: CASRSLAGGDEQFF
CDR3 DNA: TGCGCCAGCAGGTCTCTAGCGGGGGGAGATGAGCAGTTCTTC
V gene: TRBV5-1
clone size: once
J gene: TRBJ2-1
D gene: TRBD2

CDR3 protein: CASSLSQGRDTQYF
CDR3 DNA: TGTGCCAGCAGCCTAAGTCAGGGTCGAGATACGCAGTATTTT
V gene: TRBV9
clone size: .
J gene: TRBJ2-3
D gene: .

CDR3 protein: CASRPAGLYEQYF
CDR3 DNA: TGTGCCAGCCGACCTGCAGGACTATACGAGCAGTACTTC
V gene: TRBV12-3/TRBV12-4
clone size: few
J gene: TRBJ2-7
D gene: .

CDR3 protein: CASSKPGTGKAGELFF
CDR3 DNA: TGTGCCAGCAGCAAACCCGGGACAGGGAAAGCCGGGGAGCTGTTTTTT
V gene: TRBV11-2
clone size: .
J gene: TRBJ2-2
D gene: TRBD1

CDR3 protein: CASSHGTSGSTGELFF
CDR3 DNA: TGTGCCAGCAGCCACGGGACTAGCGGGAGTACCGGGGAGCTGTTTTTT
V gene: TRBV7-9
clone size: .
J gene: TRBJ2-2
D gene: TRBD2

CDR3 protein: CASSVLPNEKLFF
CDR3 DNA: TGTGCCAGCTCCGTACTACCGAATGAAAAACTGTTTTTT
V gene: TRBV18
clone size: .
J gene: TRBJ1-4
D gene: .